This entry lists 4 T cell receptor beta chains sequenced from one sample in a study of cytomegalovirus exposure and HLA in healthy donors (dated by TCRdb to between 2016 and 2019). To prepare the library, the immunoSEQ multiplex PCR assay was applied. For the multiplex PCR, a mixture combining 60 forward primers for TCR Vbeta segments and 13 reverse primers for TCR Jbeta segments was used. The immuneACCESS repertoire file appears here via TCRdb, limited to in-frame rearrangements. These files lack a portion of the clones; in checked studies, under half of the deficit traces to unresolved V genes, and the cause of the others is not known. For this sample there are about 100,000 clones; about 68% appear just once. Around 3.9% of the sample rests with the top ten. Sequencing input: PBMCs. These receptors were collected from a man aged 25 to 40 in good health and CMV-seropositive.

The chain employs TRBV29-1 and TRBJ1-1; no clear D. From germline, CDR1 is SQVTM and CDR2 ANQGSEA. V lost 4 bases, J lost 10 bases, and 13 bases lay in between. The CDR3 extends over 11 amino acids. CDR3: CSVADDGGAFF. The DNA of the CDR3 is TGCAGCGTTGCGGATGATGGAGGAGCTTTCTTT. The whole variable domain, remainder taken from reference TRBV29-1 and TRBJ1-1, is SAVISQKPSRDICQRGTSLTIQCQVDSQVTMMFWYRQQPGQSLTLIATANQGSEATYESGFVIDKFPISRPNLTFSTLTVSNMSPEDSSIYLCSVADDGGAFFGQGTRLTVV.

CDR3 region: CASTGGGYNEQYF. DNA of the CDR3: TGTGCCAGTACTGGAGGGGGCTACAACGAGCAGTACTTC. The chain carries TRBV6-4 and TRBJ2-7, with D possibly being TRBD1 (7 bases). This CDR3 has 13 residues. The germline gives CDR1 MRHNA, CDR2 SNTAGT. Trimming took off 9 bases at V and 5 bases at J, with 17 bases between the two ends.

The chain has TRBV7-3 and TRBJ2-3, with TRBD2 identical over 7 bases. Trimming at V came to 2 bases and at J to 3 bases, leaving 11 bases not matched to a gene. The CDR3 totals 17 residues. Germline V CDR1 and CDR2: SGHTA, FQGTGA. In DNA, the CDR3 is TGTGCCAGCAGCTTAGGAAGTCGGTACGGGGGGACAGATACGCAGTATTTT. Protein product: CASSLGSRYGGTDTQYF.

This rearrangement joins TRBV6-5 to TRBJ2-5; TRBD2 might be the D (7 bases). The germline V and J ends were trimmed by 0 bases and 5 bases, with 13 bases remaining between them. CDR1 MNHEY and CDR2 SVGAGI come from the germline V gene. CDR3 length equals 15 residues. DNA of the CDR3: TGTGCCAGCAGTTACTCACGTGGGAGGGGGGAGACCCAGTACTTC. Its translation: CASSYSRGRGETQYF.